This is a list of T cell receptor beta chains from one sample in a study of PD-1 blockade in classical Hodgkin lymphoma. Method: immunoSEQ multiplex PCR; TCRdb's copy keeps in-frame clones and lacks some. The repertoire holds tens of thousands of clones, with 85% to 90% as singletons. The specimen comprised peripheral blood mononuclear cells (PBMCs), sampled before the fourth cycle of nivolumab. The source of these receptors is a human donor with classical Hodgkin lymphoma. CDR3s include the opening cysteine and the closing phenylalanine or tryptophan. A D gene is named only where the DNA matches it firmly. The size of a clone is reported for some rows only, either as once, few or many, or as a class for expanded clones.

16	.	TRBV11-2	.	TRBJ1-4	CASSTNPGVTNEKLFF	TGTGCCAGCAGCACCAATCCAGGGGTAACTAATGAAAAACTGTTTTTT
12	.	TRBV7-9	.	TRBJ2-5	CASRLTQETQYF	TGTGCCAGCAGGCTAACCCAAGAGACCCAGTACTTC
14	.	TRBV6-5	TRBD1	TRBJ2-7	CASSLDRVGYEQYF	TGTGCCAGCAGTTTGGACAGGGTCGGCTACGAGCAGTACTTC
13	.	TRBV15	.	TRBJ2-5	CATNRGFGETQYF	TGTGCCACCAATCGCGGCTTTGGAGAGACCCAGTACTTC
17	once	TRBV19	TRBD1	TRBJ2-5	CASSIDRRRGRVETQYF	TGTGCCAGTAGTATAGATCGGCGCAGGGGGCGGGTAGAGACCCAGTACTTC
15	.	TRBV9	TRBD2	TRBJ2-1	CASSVGGDRINEQFF	TGTGCCAGCAGCGTCGGGGGGGATAGGATCAATGAGCAGTTCTTC
14	.	TRBV6-5	.	TRBJ2-7	CASSYSMSAYEQYF	TGTGCCAGCAGTTACTCGATGTCCGCCTACGAGCAGTACTTC
14	few	TRBV4-1	.	TRBJ1-4	CASSQARGNEKLFF	TGCGCCAGCAGCCAAGCTCGGGGAAATGAAAAACTGTTTTTT
15	.	TRBV7-9	.	TRBJ1-4	CASSLATGLGEKLFF	TGTGCCAGCAGCTTAGCAACGGGGTTAGGGGAAAAACTGTTTTTT
15	.	TRBV13	.	TRBJ2-2	CASSLRGTNTGELFF	TGTGCCAGCAGCTTAAGGGGGACGAACACCGGGGAGCTGTTTTTT
15	once	TRBV6-6	.	TRBJ2-7	CASSLTSYGSYEQYF	TGTGCCAGCAGCTTGACTAGTTACGGCTCCTACGAGCAGTACTTC
16	.	TRBV9	.	TRBJ2-2	CASSPARERYAGELFF	TGTGCCAGCAGCCCCGCCAGGGAAAGGTACGCCGGGGAGCTGTTTTTT
15	.	TRBV15	TRBD2	TRBJ2-1	CATSKLAGEGHEQFF	TGTGCCACCAGCAAACTAGCGGGGGAGGGCCATGAGCAGTTCTTC
14	.	TRBV5-1	TRBD2	TRBJ2-5	CASSRFRGEETQYF	TGCGCCAGCAGCCGTTTCCGGGGGGAAGAGACCCAGTACTTC
17	.	TRBV6-4	TRBD2	TRBJ2-3	CASSEFGSGGGTDTQYF	TGTGCCAGCAGTGAGTTTGGTAGCGGGGGGGGCACAGATACGCAGTATTTT
12	few	TRBV19	.	TRBJ2-7	CASSSSRGEQYF	TGTGCCAGTAGTTCATCCAGGGGCGAGCAGTACTTC
13	.	TRBV7-3	.	TRBJ1-1	CASSLNGGTEAFF	TGTGCCAGCAGCTTAAACGGGGGGACTGAAGCTTTCTTT
16	.	TRBV5-1	TRBD2	TRBJ2-5	CASSLNIGGASETQYF	TGCGCCAGCAGCTTGAATATCGGGGGGGCCTCTGAGACCCAGTACTTC
15	.	TRBV25-1	TRBD2	TRBJ2-5	CASSPTSGSQETQYF	TGTGCCAGCAGTCCAACTAGCGGGAGTCAAGAGACCCAGTACTTC
15	.	TRBV7-8	.	TRBJ1-2	CASRNGPNQNYGYTF	TGTGCCAGCAGGAATGGACCGAACCAAAACTATGGCTACACCTTC
13	.	TRBV29-1	TRBD1	TRBJ2-7	CSASHGTAYEQYF	TGCAGCGCCTCTCACGGGACAGCCTACGAGCAGTACTTC